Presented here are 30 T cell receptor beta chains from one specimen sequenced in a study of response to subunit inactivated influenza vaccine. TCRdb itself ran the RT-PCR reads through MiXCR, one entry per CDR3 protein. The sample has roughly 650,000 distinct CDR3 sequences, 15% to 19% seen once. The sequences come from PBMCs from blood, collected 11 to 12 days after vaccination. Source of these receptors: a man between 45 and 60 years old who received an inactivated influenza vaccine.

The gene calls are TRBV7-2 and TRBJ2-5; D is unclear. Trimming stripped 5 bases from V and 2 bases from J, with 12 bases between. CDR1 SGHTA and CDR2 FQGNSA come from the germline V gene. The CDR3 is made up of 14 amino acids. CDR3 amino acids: CASSHRSAQETQYF. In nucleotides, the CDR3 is TGTGCCAGCAGCCATCGCTCCGCGCAAGAGACCCAGTACTTC.

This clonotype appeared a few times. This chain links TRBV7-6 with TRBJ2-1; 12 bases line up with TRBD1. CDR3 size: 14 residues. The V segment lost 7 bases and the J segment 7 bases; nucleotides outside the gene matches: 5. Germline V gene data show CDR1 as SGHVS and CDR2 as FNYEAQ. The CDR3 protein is CASNPGQGANEQFF. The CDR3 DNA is TGTGCCAGCAACCCGGGACAGGGGGCGAATGAGCAGTTCTTC.

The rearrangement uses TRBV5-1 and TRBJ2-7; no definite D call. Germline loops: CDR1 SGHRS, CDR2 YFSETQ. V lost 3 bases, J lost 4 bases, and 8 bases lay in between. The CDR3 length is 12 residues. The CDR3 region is CASSSMGYEQYF. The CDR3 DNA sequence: TGCGCCAGCAGCTCAATGGGGTACGAGCAGTACTTC.

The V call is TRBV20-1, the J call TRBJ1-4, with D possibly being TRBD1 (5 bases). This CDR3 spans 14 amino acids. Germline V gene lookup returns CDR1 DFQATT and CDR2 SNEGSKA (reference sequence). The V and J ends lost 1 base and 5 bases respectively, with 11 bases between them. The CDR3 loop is CSARATGPNEKLFF. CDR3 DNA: TGCAGTGCTAGAGCCACGGGGCCGAATGAAAAACTGTTTTTT.

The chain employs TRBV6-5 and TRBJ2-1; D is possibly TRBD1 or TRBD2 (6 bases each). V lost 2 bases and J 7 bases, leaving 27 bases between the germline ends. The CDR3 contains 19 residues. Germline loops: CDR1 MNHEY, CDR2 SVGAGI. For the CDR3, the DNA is TGTGCCAGCAGTTACACTCGTAGCGCCTTTAGGGGGGCCGCTAATGAGCAGTTCTTC. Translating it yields CASSYTRSAFRGAANEQFF.

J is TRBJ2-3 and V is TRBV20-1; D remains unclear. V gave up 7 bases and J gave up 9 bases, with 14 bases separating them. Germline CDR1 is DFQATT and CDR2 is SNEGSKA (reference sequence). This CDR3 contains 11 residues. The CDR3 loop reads CSVRKPSTQYF. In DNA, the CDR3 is TGCAGTGTAAGGAAGCCCTCCACGCAGTATTTT.

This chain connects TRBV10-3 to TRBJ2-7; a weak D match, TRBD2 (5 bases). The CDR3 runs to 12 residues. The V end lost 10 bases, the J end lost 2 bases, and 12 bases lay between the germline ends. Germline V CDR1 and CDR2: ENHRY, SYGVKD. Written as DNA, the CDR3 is TGTGCCACCATGGACGGGACCTACGAGCAGTACTTC. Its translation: CATMDGTYEQYF.

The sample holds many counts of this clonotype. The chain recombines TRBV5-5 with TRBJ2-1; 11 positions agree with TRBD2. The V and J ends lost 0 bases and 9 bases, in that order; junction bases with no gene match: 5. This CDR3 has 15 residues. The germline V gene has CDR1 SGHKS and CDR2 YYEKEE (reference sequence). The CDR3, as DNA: TGTGCCAGCAGCTTGGAAACTAGCGGGAGTTTTGAGCAGTTCTTC. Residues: CASSLETSGSFEQFF.

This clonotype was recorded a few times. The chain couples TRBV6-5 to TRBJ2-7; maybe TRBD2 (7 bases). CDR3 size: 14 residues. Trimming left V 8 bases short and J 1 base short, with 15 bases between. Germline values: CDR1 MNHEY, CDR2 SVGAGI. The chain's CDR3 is CASGLRGASYEQYF. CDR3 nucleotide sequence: TGTGCCAGCGGATTACGGGGGGCATCCTACGAGCAGTACTTC.

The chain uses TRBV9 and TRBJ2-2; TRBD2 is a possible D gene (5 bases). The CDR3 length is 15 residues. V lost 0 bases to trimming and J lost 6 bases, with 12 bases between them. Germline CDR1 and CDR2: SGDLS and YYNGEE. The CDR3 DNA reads TGTGCCAGCAGCGTAGCTGGGAGAAGGGCCGGGGAGCTGTTTTTT. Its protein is CASSVAGRRAGELFF.

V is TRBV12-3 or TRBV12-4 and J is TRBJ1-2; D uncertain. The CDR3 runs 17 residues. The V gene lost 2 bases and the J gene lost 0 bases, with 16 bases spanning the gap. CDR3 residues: CASSLRGVEAANYGYTF. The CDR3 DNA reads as TGTGCCAGCAGTTTACGTGGGGTGGAAGCAGCTAACTATGGCTACACCTTC.

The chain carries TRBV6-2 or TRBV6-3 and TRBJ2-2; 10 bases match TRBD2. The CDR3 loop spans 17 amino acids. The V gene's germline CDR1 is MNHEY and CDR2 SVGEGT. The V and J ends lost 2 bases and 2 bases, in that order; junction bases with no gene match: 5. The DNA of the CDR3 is TGTGCCAGCAGTTACGGGCTAGCGGGGGCTAACACCGGGGAGCTGTTTTTT. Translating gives CASSYGLAGANTGELFF.

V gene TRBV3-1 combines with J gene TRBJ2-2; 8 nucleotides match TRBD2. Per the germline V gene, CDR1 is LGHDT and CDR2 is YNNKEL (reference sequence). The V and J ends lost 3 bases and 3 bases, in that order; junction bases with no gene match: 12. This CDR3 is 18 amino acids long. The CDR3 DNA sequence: TGTGCCAGCAGCCACACGGGGTCCGTGCGGGGGGACACCGGGGAGCTGTTTTTT. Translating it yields CASSHTGSVRGDTGELFF.

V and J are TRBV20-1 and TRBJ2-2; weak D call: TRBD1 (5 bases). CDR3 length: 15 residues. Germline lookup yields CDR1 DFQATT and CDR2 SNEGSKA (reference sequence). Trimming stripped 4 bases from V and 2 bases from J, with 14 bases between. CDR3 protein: CSATPPQGNTGELFF. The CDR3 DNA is TGCAGTGCTACCCCGCCCCAGGGAAACACCGGGGAGCTGTTTTTT.

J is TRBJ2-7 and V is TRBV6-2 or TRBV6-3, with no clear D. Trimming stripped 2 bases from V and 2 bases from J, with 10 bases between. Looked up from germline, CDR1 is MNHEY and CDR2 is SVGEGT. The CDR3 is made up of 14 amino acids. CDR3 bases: TGTGCCAGCAGTTACGTGGGATCCACCTACGAGCAGTACTTC. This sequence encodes CASSYVGSTYEQYF.

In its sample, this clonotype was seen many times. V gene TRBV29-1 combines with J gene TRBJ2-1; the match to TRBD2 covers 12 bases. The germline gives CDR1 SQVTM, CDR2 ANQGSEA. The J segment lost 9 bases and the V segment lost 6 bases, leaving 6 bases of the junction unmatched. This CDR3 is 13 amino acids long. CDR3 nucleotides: TGCAGCGTGCTAGCGGGAGGGCCACGTGAGCAGTTCTTC. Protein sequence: CSVLAGGPREQFF.

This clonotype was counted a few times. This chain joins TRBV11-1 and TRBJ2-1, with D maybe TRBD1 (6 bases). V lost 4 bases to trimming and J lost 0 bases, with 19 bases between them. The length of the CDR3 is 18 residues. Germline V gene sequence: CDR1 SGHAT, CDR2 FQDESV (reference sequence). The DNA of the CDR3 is TGTGCCAGCAGCTCAACCTCTGGCAGGGGAAGCTCCTACAATGAGCAGTTCTTC. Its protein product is CASSSTSGRGSSYNEQFF.

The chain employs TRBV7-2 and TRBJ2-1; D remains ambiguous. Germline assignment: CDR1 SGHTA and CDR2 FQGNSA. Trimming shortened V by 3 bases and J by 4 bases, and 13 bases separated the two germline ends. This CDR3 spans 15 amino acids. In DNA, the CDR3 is TGTGCCAGCAGCTTTGGACGGATAAATTACAATGAGCAGTTCTTC. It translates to CASSFGRINYNEQFF.

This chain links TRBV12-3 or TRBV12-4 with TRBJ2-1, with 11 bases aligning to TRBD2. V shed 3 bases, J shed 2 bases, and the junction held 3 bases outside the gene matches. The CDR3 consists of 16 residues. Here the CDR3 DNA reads TGTGCCAGCAGTTTTCCACTAGCGGGGGCCTACAATGAGCAGTTCTTC. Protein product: CASSFPLAGAYNEQFF.

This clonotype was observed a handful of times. The CDR3 is CSVARGAHYEQYF. CDR3 DNA: TGCAGCGTAGCCCGGGGGGCTCACTACGAGCAGTACTTC. The chain carries TRBV29-1 and TRBJ2-7; a possible D gene is TRBD2 (7 bases). The V end lost 6 bases, the J end lost 3 bases, and 15 bases lay between the germline ends. This CDR3 has 13 residues. The germline gives CDR1 SQVTM, CDR2 ANQGSEA.

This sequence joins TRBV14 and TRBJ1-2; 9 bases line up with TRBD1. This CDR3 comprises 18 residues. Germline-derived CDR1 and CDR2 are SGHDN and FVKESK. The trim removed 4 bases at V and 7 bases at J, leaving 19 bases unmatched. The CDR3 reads CASSPRHGTGTFGGGYTF. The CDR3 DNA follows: TGTGCCAGCAGCCCAAGACACGGGACAGGGACGTTCGGTGGTGGCTACACCTTC.

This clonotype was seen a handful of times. CDR3 coding DNA: TGTGCCATCAGTGAGGGGGGGCCTTTGGGGAATGAGCAGTTCTTC. It encodes CAISEGGPLGNEQFF. The gene calls are TRBV10-3 and TRBJ2-1; perhaps D is TRBD1 or TRBD2 (6 bases each). CDR3 length: 15 residues. Trimming pared 2 bases from V and 7 bases from J, leaving 15 bases between. Looked up from germline, CDR1 is ENHRY and CDR2 is SYGVKD.

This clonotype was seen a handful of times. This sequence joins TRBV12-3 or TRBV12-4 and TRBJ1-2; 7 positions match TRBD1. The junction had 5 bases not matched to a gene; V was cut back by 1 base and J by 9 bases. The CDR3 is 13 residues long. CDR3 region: CASSLEGGVRYTF. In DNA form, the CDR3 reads TGTGCCAGCAGTTTAGAAGGGGGCGTACGCTACACCTTC.

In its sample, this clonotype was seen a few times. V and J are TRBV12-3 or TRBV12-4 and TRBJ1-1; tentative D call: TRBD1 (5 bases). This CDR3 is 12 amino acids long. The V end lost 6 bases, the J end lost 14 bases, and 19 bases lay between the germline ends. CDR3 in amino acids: CASSRGGSMVFF. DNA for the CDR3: TGTGCCAGCAGCCGGGGGGGGAGTATGGTATTCTTT.

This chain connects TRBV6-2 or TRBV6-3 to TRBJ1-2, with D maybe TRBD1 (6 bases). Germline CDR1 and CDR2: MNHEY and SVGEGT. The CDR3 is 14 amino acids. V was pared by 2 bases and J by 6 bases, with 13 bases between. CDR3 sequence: CASSYRGPYDGYTF. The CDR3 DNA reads TGTGCCAGCAGTTACCGGGGGCCCTACGATGGCTACACCTTC.

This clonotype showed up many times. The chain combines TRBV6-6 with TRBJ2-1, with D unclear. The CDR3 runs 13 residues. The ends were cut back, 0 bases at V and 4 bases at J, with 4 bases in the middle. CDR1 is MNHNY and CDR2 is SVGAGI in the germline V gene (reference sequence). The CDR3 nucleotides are TGTGCCAGCAGTTACTCACGGTACAATGAGCAGTTCTTC. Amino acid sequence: CASSYSRYNEQFF.

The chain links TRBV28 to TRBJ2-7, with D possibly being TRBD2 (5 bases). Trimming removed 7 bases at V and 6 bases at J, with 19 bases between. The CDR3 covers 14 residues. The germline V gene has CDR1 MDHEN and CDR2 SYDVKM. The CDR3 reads CASTPTGGFTEQYF. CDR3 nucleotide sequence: TGTGCCAGCACCCCTACCGGAGGATTTACCGAGCAGTACTTC.

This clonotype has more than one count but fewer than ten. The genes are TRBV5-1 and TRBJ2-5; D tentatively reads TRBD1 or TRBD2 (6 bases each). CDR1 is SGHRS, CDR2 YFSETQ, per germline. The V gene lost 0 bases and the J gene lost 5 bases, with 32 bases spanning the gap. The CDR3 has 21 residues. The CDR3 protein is CASSLGFTSGWPGANVETQYF. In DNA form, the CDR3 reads TGCGCCAGCAGCTTGGGCTTTACCTCGGGTTGGCCGGGGGCGAATGTTGAGACCCAGTACTTC.

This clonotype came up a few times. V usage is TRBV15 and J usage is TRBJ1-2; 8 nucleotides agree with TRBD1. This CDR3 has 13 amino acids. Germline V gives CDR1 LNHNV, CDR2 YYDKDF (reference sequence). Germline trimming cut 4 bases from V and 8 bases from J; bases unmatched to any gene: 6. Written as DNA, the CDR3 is TGTGCCACCAGCACGGACAGGGTTAGCGGCTACACCTTC. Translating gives CATSTDRVSGYTF.

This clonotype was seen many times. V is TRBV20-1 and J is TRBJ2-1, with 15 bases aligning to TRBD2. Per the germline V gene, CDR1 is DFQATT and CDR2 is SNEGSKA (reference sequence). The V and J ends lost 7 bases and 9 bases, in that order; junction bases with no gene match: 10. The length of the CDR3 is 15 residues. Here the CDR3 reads CSVPPGTSGRFEQFF. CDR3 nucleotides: TGCAGTGTCCCACCCGGGACTAGCGGGAGGTTTGAGCAGTTCTTC.